This T cell receptor beta chain was captured by sequencing in a study of blood T cell repertoires in COVID-19. Study details: Both acute and convalescent COVID-19 samples were obtained from the United States, Italy and Spain. PBMCs, B-cell-depleted T cells, or T cells provided the cDNA or gDNA that made up the material.

In the original processing: Nucleated cell number was recorded as an estimate derived from reference gene primer amplification. Method: immunoSEQ multiplex PCR; TCRdb's copy keeps in-frame clones and lacks some. That table supplies the V and J calls and clone size; D and trimming were determined from the DNA. This table holds some 360,000 clones, approximately 89% found once. Seattle-derived patients entered the study during active infection and were followed longitudinally. The source is a woman aged 55 to 70 with COVID-19, enrolled during active disease. The sample was peripheral blood.

The CDR3 bases are TGTGCCAGCAGCCTCCTTAGCGGCTACAATGAGCAGTTCTTC. It is translated as CASSLLSGYNEQFF. The gene calls are TRBV3-1 (or the pseudogene TRBV3-2) and TRBJ2-1; weak D call: TRBD2 (6 bases). Trimming stripped 4 bases from V and 3 bases from J, with 10 bases between. The germline V gene encodes CDR1 LGHDT and CDR2 YNNKEL (reference sequence). The CDR3 sequence is 14 residues long.